The clone carrying this T cell receptor (beta chain) was counted a few times. TCRdb called the RT-PCR reads again in MiXCR, with one record for every CDR3 protein. The sample lists around 200,000 distinct CDR3 sequences, about 12% occurring once. This sample was included in a study of response to subunit inactivated influenza vaccine. Germline lookup yields CDR1 SGHRS and CDR2 YFSETQ. The CDR3 is 14 residues long. Trimming took off 4 bases at V and 2 bases at J, with 13 bases between the two ends. These data were also filed under a second study, of T cells expressing NK-cell markers. According to that study: With UMIs, 5'RACE template switching was used to make TCR beta cDNA.

This receptor was identified in a man aged 50-59 years who received an inactivated influenza vaccine. The V call is TRBV5-1, the J call TRBJ2-7, with D possibly matching TRBD2 (6 bases). The material was CD8+ T cells sorted from PBMCs, obtained 11 to 12 days after vaccination. The chain's CDR3 is CASSPQTSTYEQYF. CDR3 sequence (DNA): TGCGCCAGCAGCCCGCAGACTAGTACCTACGAGCAGTACTTC.